This T cell receptor beta chain was captured in a study of cytomegalovirus exposure and HLA in healthy donors (dated by TCRdb to about 2017). For the wider study: According to an earlier analysis of 587 of the donors, some 180 million T cells yielded over 90 million unique TCR beta sequences and about 280 Gb of sequence data. Class I and class II HLA loci were covered by the typing at four-digit resolution. A later genetic analysis took genome-wide SNP genotypes for about three fifths of the 666 donors and used that subset as a discovery cohort. In an earlier analysis of 587 of the donors, high-throughput TCR beta sequencing was used to judge whether each TCR beta V gene segment behaved as functional or pseudogenic. Using immunosequencing, the study profiled T cell repertoires from about 650 subjects and related those repertoires to cytomegalovirus serostatus. Of the roughly 390 genotyped donors, about 80% fell in the genetic ancestry cluster associated with self-reported Caucasian donors. Every discovery cohort repertoire had been produced on one sequencing platform. Donor age, sex, ethnicity and CMV serostatus were compiled alongside the repertoire data. A separate validation cohort of over a hundred different subjects was used in addition to the roughly 670-subject first cohort. To predict cytomegalovirus infection status, the study combined high-throughput TCR immunosequencing, statistical association of individual TCRs with disease status, and machine learning. The aim of the study was to test whether cataloging public T cell receptors could identify signatures of past pathogen exposure. Roughly 300 gigabases of sequencing data and approximately 92 million unique TCR sequences made up an early release that covered over 550 HLA-typed donors. On average, approximately 250,000 unique TCR beta nucleotide sequences were sequenced per donor among about 400 genotyped donors of the cohort, with approximately 18% of those sequences being non-productive. In the later analysis, no new phenotypic data were used to find candidate immune exposures; instead, reliance was placed on TCR beta sequences and their occurrence across donors. Typing coverage differed by locus: A, B, C, DRB1 and DQB1 were typed in about 620-640 donors, DQA1 in approximately 520, DPA1 in some 600, and DPB1 in 450 to 480. In a later analysis, previously published TCR beta repertoires from about 640 donors were re-analyzed and high-resolution HLA genotyping was added so that TCR occurrence patterns could be studied. A handful of DR-DQ haplotypes were handled as single units for association and clustering because linkage in the cohort was strong. Study-wide findings and limitations: A group of highly shared sequence variants was considered likely to be a technical artifact of the sequencing pipeline. HLA typing was unavailable for some donors at each locus, so association tests used only the typed subset. While some public TCRs were present in many individuals, most TCR sequences turned up only very rarely across donors. According to a later analysis, most CMV-associated TCR beta chains appeared to be HLA-restricted, and the HLA associations seemed to be driven largely by CMV exposure. Over 15 rarely observed V segments, including chromosome 9 orphons, were excluded from the earlier analysis of about 600 of the donors because counts were too low. A further reported finding was that TCR beta sequences accurately predicted the HLA-A and HLA-B alleles for most subjects in the first cohort. Several of the top co-occurrence clusters appeared to be linked to parvovirus B19, influenza, CMV and Epstein-Barr virus, according to a later analysis. In a later genetic analysis, fewer N-insertions in productive TCRs were reported among donors in an Asian-associated ancestry cluster than the approximately 710-donor mean. In a later analysis, the rate of TCR association differed among HLA loci, with DRB1 alleles having the most associated TCRs and HLA-C alleles having the fewest. It was suggested by the authors that the approach could potentially be generalized to other disease states and immunological phenotypes. Roughly uniform sequencing depth across donors was assumed in presence/absence analyses, although this assumption may not hold. The study gave a list of some 150 TCR beta chains associated with cytomegalovirus. Linkage disequilibrium might explain the correlated functional status among segregating V segments, but an unknown experimental factor could not be excluded. A later genetic analysis associated a missense DCLRE1C variant with V-gene and J-gene trimming of TCR beta chains, and an independent cohort replicated the association. In a later analysis, 15,000 to 20,000 TCR beta sequences were associated with specific HLA alleles at a false discovery rate of 0.05. For the cohort, immune exposure information was limited to CMV serostatus. When HLA alleles, especially DR and DQ, strongly co-occurred, attributing TCR associations to individual alleles was difficult. Compared with equally common non-associated chains, HLA-associated TCR beta chains in a later analysis were more clonally expanded and had lower generation probabilities. A few of the identified cytomegalovirus-associated TCR beta chains were confirmed in vitro to be specific for cytomegalovirus antigens. The classifier was reported to diagnose cytomegalovirus status with high specificity and sensitivity in both the original cohort and the validation cohort. Only TCR beta chains were sequenced in this cohort, and the absence of alpha or paired-chain data limited detectable features. In an earlier analysis of some 640 of the donors, most TCR beta V segments were observed in productive rearrangements about 87% or about 30% of the time, broadly matching IMGT annotations.

In total, around 600 healthy bone marrow donors made up the cohort. Cohort members were all nominally healthy when sampled, although unrecorded immune exposures were likely present. The donor tested CMV seropositive and was one of the 289 seropositive cohort members. A peripheral blood sample was provided by each donor, and peripheral blood mononuclear cells were used for TCR beta sequencing. The Qiagen DNeasy Blood Extraction Kit was used to extract genomic DNA from the blood cell samples. As regards this clone: Its antigen is unknown. No base qualities exist here, and no much larger clone lies one base off it.

The library was built by means of the immunoSEQ multiplex PCR assay. For the multiplex PCR, a mixture combining 60 forward primers for TCR Vbeta segments and 13 reverse primers for TCR Jbeta segments was used. The CDR3 region of rearranged TCR beta genes was amplified from genomic DNA by a multiplex PCR assay. The Illumina HiSeq System was used to sequence the amplified TCR beta libraries as 87-base-pair reads. On the study's bioinformatics: Across the 700 or so repertoires, a later analysis counted about 81 million unique TCR beta chains, roughly 11 million of which were shared by at least two donors. A nearest-neighbor algorithm error-corrected the raw reads and collapsed the reads into unique sequences, merging closely related sequences to remove PCR and sequencing errors. V, D and J gene segments were assigned by aligning CDR3 sequences to IMGT reference sequences. Each retained sequence needed at least a six-nucleotide match to both a V gene segment and a J gene segment. A rearrangement counted as productive if the CDR3 had no stop codons and remained in frame with V and J, and every other rearrangement counted as non-productive. Following IMGT convention, CDR3 was defined as the stretch from the second conserved V-encoded cysteine to the conserved J-encoded phenylalanine. In an earlier analysis of approximately 500 of the donors, sequences lacking an unambiguous match to a single V gene segment were excluded. An earlier analysis of about 600 of the donors called V segments functional above 56.7% productive rearrangements and segregating when the between-donor standard deviation exceeded 5%. A statistical classification framework was built to diagnose cytomegalovirus status from the catalog of TCR beta chain sequences. In a later analysis, TCR nucleotide sequences were compared against IMGT/GENE-DB human TR gene sequences so that V and J genes could be assigned. The TCRdist pipeline was used in a later analysis to assign CDR3 sequences and most-parsimonious VDJ recombination scenarios. In a later analysis, each TCR beta chain was defined by its CDR3 amino acid sequence together with its V-gene family, and reads without a unique V-gene family were excluded. In a later analysis, fewer than 600 highly shared, low-generation-probability nucleotide sequences were removed to address suspected cross-contamination and a sequencing artifact. A later analysis calculated a clonal expansion index for each public chain from normalized within-repertoire ranks of inferred template counts. In a later analysis, generation probabilities were computed using a VDJ recombination model fitted to out-of-frame rearrangements, and the results were checked against IGoR. Hypergeometric tests were used in a later analysis to score TCR-TCR, TCR-HLA and TCR-CMV co-occurrence, with a repertoire-size bias correction applied to the TCR pairs. In a later analysis, false discovery rates were estimated by permuting HLA or CMV assignments 20 times. In a later analysis, co-occurring TCRs were grouped using DBSCAN, with TCRdist sequence similarity added in when clustering inside HLA-allele-positive subsets. Repertoires with fewer than 30,000 or more than 120,000 public chains, plus five repertoires with anomalous nucleotide sharing, were excluded from co-occurrence clustering. TCRdb retrieved this table from immuneACCESS and kept in-frame rearrangements only. Not all clones are present; in checked studies, unresolved V genes account for under half, and no reason is known for the remainder. V and J calls and clone size follow that table, whereas D and trimming were derived from the DNA. The sample yields approximately 110,000 clones; roughly 76% were counted once. In total, the top ten clones hold about 12% of the sample.

The source material was PBMCs. The receptor's source is an older woman in good health and CMV-seropositive.

The DNA reads TGTGCCAGCAGCTTACGAGTTTCCACAGATACGCAGTATTTT. It specifies CASSLRVSTDTQYF. The chain links TRBV7-3 with TRBJ2-3, with no D gene named confidently. The germline V gene supplies CDR1 SGHTA and CDR2 FQGTGA. V is pared back by 2 bases and J by 2 bases, with 8 bases lying between the germline termini. Reading from cysteine to phenylalanine, the CDR3 counts 14 amino acids. The kept DNA is CDR3 alone, 42 bases in frame from the first base.